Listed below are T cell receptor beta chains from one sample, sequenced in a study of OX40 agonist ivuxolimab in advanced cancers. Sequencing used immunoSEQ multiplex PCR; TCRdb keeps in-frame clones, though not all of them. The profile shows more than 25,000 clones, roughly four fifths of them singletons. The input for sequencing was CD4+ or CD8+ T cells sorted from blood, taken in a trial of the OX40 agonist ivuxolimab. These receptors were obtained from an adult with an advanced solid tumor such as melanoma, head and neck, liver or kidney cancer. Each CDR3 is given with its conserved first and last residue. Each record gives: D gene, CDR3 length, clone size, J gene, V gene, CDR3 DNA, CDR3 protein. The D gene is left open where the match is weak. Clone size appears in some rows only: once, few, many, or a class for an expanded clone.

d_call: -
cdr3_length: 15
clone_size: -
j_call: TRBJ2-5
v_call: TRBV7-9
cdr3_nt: TGTGCCAGCAGCTTAGAGGGCTGGCTATGGAAGACCCAGTACTTC
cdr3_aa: CASSLEGWLWKTQYF

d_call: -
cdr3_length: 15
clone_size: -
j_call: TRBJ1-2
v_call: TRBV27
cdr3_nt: TGTGCCAGCAGTCCAACCCCAGAAGAGTACTATGGCTACACCTTC
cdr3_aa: CASSPTPEEYYGYTF

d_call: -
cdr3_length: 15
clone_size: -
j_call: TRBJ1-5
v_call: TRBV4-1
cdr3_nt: TGCGCCAGCAGCCAAGATCACAGTAGCAATCAGCCCCAGCATTTT
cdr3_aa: CASSQDHSSNQPQHF

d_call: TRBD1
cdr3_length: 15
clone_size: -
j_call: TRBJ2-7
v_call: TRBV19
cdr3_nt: TGTGCCAGTAGTAGTTTTTGGACAGGGGGTTCCGAGCAGTACTTC
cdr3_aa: CASSSFWTGGSEQYF

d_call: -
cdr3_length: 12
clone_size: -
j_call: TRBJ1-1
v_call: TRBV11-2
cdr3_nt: TGTGCCAGCAGCGCCCTTGGGACTGAAGCTTTCTTT
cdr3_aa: CASSALGTEAFF

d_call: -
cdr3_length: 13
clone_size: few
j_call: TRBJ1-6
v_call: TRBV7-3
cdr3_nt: TGTGCCAGCAGCTTTCTGGCGGTTTCACCCCTCCACTTT
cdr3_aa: CASSFLAVSPLHF

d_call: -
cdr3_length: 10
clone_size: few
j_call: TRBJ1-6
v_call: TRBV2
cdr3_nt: TGTGCCAGCAGAAATTCACCCCTCCACTTT
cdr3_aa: CASRNSPLHF

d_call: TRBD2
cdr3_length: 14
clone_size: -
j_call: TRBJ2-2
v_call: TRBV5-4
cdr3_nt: TGTGCCAGCAGCTCGGGACTAGAGGGCGGGGAGCTGTTTTTT
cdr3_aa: CASSSGLEGGELFF

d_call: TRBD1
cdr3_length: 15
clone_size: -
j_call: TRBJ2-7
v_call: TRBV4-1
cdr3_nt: TGCGCCAGCAGCCAAGAAGGGACAGGGACCTACGAGCAGTACTTC
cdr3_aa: CASSQEGTGTYEQYF

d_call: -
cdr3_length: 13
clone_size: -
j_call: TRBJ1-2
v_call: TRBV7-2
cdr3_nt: TGTGCCAGCAGCCCCAGGGGACTGAATGGCTACACCTTC
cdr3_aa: CASSPRGLNGYTF

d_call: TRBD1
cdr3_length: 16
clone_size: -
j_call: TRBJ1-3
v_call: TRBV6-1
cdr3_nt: TGTGCCAGCAGTGAAGGGGACAGGGGGACCGGAAACACCATATATTTT
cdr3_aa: CASSEGDRGTGNTIYF

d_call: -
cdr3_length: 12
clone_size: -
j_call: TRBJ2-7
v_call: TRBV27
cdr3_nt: TGTGCCAGCAGTTTACCCTCCTACGAGCAGTACTTC
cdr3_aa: CASSLPSYEQYF

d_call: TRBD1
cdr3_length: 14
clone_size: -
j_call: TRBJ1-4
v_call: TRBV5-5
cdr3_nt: TGTGCCAGCAGCCCACAGGGGCCGAATGAAAAACTGTTTTTT
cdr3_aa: CASSPQGPNEKLFF

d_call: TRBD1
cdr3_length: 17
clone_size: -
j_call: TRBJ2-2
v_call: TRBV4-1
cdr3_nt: TGCGCCAGCAGCCATCCCTGGGACAGGGGGCTTGTCGGGGAGCTGTTTTTT
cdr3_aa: CASSHPWDRGLVGELFF

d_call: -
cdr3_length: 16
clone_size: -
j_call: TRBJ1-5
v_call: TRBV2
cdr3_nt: TGTGCCAGCTACCCGGGTTGGAAGGATAGCAATCAGCCCCAGCATTTT
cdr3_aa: CASYPGWKDSNQPQHF

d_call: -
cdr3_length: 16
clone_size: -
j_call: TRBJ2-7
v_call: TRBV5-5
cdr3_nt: TGTGCCAGCAGCAAACACCCGGGACGCCTCATTGAGGAGCAGTACTTC
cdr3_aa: CASSKHPGRLIEEQYF

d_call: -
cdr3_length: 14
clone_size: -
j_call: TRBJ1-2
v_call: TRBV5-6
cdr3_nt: TGTGCCAGCAGCTTGGCCCAGGCCAGCTATGGCTACACCTTC
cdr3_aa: CASSLAQASYGYTF

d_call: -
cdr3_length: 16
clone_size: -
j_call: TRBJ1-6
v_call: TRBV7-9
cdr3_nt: TGTGCCAGCAGCTTTACTGCCAGCTCCTATAATTCACCCCTCCACTTT
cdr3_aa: CASSFTASSYNSPLHF

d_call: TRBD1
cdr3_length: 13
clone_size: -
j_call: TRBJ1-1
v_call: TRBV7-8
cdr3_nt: TGTGCCAGCAGCGCGACAGGGAGAACTGAAGCTTTCTTT
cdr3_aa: CASSATGRTEAFF

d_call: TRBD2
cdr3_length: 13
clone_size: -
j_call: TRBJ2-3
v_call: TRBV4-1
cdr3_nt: TGCGCCAGCAGCCAAGATCTCAGCGGGGGCCCCTCGTTT
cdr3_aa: CASSQDLSGGPSF

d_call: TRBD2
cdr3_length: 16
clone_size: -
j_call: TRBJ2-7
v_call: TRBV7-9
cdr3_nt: TGTGCCAGCAGCTTAACCCTAGCGGGGGGGGCCTACGAGCAGTACTTC
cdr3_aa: CASSLTLAGGAYEQYF

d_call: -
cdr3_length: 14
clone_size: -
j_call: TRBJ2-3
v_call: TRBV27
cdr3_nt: TGTGCCAGCAGTTTAATAGGAGACACAGATACGCAGTATTTT
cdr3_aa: CASSLIGDTDTQYF

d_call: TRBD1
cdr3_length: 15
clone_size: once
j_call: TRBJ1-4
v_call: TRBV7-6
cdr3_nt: TGTGCCAGCAGCTTAGAGGGACAGGGGAATGAAAAACTGTTTTTT
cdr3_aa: CASSLEGQGNEKLFF

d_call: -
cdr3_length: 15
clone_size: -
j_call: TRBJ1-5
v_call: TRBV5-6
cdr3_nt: TGTGCCAGCAGCTTAGCAGGGGATAGCAATCAGCCCCAGCATTTT
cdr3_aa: CASSLAGDSNQPQHF

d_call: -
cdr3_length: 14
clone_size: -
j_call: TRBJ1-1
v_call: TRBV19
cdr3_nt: TGTGCCAGTAGTATCGGGGGTTTGAACACTGAAGCTTTCTTT
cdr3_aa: CASSIGGLNTEAFF

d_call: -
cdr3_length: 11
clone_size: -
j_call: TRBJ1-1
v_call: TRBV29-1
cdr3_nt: TGCAGCGTTGTAACAGTCCCAGAAGCTTTCTTT
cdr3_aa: CSVVTVPEAFF

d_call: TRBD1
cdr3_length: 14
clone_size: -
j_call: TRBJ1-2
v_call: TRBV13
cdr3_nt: TGTGCCAGCAGCTTAGGGGACAGGTTTGGTGGCTACACCTTC
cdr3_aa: CASSLGDRFGGYTF

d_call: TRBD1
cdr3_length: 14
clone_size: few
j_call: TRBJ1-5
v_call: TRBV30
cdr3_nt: TGTGCCTGGAGTGAGACAGGGGACAATCAGCCCCAGCATTTT
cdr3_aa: CAWSETGDNQPQHF

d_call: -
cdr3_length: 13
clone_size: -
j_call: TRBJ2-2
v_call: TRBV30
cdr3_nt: TGTGCCTACACCAGGGCAAGGACCGGGGAGCTGTTTTTT
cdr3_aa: CAYTRARTGELFF

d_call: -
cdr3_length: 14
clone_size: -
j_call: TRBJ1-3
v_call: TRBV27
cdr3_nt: TGTGCCAGCAGTTCCGGCGACTCTGGAAACACCATATATTTT
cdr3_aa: CASSSGDSGNTIYF

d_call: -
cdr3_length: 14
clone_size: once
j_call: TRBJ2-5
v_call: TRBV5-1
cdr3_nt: TGCGCCAGCAGCCATCGTCACGGGCAAGAGACCCAGTACTTC
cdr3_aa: CASSHRHGQETQYF

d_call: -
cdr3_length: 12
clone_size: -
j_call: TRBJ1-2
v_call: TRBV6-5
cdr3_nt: TGTGCCAGCAGCCAGGGCAACTATGGCTACACCTTC
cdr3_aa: CASSQGNYGYTF

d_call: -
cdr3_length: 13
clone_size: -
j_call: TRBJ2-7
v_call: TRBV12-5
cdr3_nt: TGTGCCAGTGGTTTGGCCTCAGGGGCCGAGCAGTACTTC
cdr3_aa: CASGLASGAEQYF

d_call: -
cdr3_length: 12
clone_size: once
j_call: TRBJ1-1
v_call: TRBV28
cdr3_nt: TGTGCCAGCGGACCAGATAACACTGAAGCTTTCTTT
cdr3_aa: CASGPDNTEAFF

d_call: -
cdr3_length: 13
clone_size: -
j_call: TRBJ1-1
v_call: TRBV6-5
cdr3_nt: TGTGCCAGCAGTTACTCAGGGCCCACTGAAGCTTTCTTT
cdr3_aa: CASSYSGPTEAFF

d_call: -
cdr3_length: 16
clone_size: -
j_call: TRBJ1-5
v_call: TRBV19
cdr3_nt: TGTGCCAGTAGTATTCGAGGGGGTTATAGCAATCAGCCCCAGCATTTT
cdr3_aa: CASSIRGGYSNQPQHF

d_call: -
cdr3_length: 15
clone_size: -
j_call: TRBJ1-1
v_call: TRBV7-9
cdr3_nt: TGTGCCAGCAGCTTATCAGTCAAATTGAACACTGAAGCTTTCTTT
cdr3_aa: CASSLSVKLNTEAFF

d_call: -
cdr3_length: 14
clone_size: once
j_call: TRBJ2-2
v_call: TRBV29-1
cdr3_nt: TGCAGCGTTGACGAGTTGGGGAACGCCGGGGAGCTGTTTTTT
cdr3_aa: CSVDELGNAGELFF

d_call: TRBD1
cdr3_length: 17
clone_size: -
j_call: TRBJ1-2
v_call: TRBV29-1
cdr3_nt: TGCAGCGTTGACATGGCTGGGCCGGGACAGGGGGACTATGGCTACACCTTC
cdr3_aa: CSVDMAGPGQGDYGYTF

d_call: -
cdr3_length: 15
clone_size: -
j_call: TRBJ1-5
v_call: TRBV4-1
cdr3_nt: TGCGCCAGCAGCCAGGGACCGAATAGCAATCAGCCCCAGCATTTT
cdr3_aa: CASSQGPNSNQPQHF

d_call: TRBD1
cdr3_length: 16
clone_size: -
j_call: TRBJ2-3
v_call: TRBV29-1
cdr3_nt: TGCAGCGTTGTGTTAAGTTGGGGGACAGACACAGATACGCAGTATTTT
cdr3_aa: CSVVLSWGTDTDTQYF

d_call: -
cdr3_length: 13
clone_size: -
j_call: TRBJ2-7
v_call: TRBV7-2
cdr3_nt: TGTGCCAGCAGCTTAACAGACTACTACGAGCAGTACTTC
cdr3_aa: CASSLTDYYEQYF

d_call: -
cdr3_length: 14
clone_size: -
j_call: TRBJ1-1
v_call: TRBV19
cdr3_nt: TGTGCCAGCAGCGTAAGGTCGGGGTACGTTGAAGCTTTCTTT
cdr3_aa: CASSVRSGYVEAFF

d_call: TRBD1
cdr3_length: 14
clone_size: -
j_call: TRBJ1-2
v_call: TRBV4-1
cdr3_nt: TGCGCCAGCAGCCAGAGGACAGGGGCGGAGGGCTACACCTTC
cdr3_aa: CASSQRTGAEGYTF

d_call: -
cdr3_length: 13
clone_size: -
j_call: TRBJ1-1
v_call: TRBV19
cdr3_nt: TGTGCCAGTAGTACTACAGGGAACACTGAAGCTTTCTTT
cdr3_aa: CASSTTGNTEAFF

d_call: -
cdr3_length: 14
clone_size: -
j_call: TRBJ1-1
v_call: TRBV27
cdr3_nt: TGTGCCAGCAGTATGGGGGGGGCGAACACTGAAGCTTTCTTT
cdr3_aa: CASSMGGANTEAFF

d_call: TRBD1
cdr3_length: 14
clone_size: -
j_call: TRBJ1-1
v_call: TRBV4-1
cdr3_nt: TGCGCCAGCAGCCCCAGACAGGGTGGAACTGAAGCTTTCTTT
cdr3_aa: CASSPRQGGTEAFF

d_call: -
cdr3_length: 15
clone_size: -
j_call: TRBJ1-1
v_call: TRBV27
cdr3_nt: TGTGCCAGCAGTCTATCGGGGACGGCGAACACTGAAGCTTTCTTT
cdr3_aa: CASSLSGTANTEAFF

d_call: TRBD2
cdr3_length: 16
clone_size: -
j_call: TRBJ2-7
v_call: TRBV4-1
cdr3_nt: TGCGCCAGCAGCCAAGGTGGCGGGGGGACTACCTACGAGCAGTACTTC
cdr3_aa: CASSQGGGGTTYEQYF